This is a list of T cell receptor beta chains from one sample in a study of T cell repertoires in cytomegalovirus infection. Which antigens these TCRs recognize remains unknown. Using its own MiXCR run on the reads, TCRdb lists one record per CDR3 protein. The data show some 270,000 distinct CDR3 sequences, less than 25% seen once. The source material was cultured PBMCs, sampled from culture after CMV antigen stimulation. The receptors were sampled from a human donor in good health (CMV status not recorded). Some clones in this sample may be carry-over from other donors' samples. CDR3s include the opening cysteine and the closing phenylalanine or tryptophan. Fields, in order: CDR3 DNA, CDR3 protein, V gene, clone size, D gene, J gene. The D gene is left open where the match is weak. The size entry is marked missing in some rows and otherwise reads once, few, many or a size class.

CDR3 DNA: TGTGCCAGCAGATCGATAGCGGGAGAAAGACGGGATGAGCAGTTCTTC
CDR3 protein: CASRSIAGERRDEQFF
V gene: TRBV6-5
clone size: -
D gene: TRBD2
J gene: TRBJ2-1

CDR3 DNA: TGCGCCAGCAGCCAACAAGTCCGGCAGGAAGGCGGTGAGCAGTTCTTC
CDR3 protein: CASSQQVRQEGGEQFF
V gene: TRBV4-3
clone size: few
D gene: -
J gene: TRBJ2-1

CDR3 DNA: TGCGCCAGCAGCCGCGGGAGGGCGTACGGCACAGATACGCAGTATTTT
CDR3 protein: CASSRGRAYGTDTQYF
V gene: TRBV4-1
clone size: few
D gene: TRBD2
J gene: TRBJ2-3

CDR3 DNA: TGTGCCAGCAGCTTTGAGCGGCTCAATGAGCAGTTCTTC
CDR3 protein: CASSFERLNEQFF
V gene: TRBV7-2
clone size: few
D gene: -
J gene: TRBJ2-1

CDR3 DNA: TGTGCCAGCAGCCTTACAGCGAACACTGAAGCTTTCTTT
CDR3 protein: CASSLTANTEAFF
V gene: TRBV27
clone size: many
D gene: -
J gene: TRBJ1-1

CDR3 DNA: TGTGCCAGCAGTGAATTTCCAGGGGCTGACACTGAAGCTTTCTTT
CDR3 protein: CASSEFPGADTEAFF
V gene: TRBV25-1
clone size: -
D gene: -
J gene: TRBJ1-1

CDR3 DNA: TGTGCCAGCAGCTTAGGGTCAGGGTGGGGCACTGAAGCTTTCTTT
CDR3 protein: CASSLGSGWGTEAFF
V gene: TRBV7-2
clone size: few
D gene: -
J gene: TRBJ1-1

CDR3 DNA: TGTGCCAGCAGCCTAGGGACTAGCGAGCTCTACGAGCAGTACTTC
CDR3 protein: CASSLGTSELYEQYF
V gene: TRBV5-4
clone size: many
D gene: TRBD2
J gene: TRBJ2-7

CDR3 DNA: TGTGCCAGCAGCTTAAATCCAGCTAACAATGAGCAGTTCTTC
CDR3 protein: CASSLNPANNEQFF
V gene: TRBV7-2
clone size: many
D gene: -
J gene: TRBJ2-1

CDR3 DNA: TGTGCCAGCAGCCAAACTAGCGGGGTACCCAATGAGCAGTTCTTC
CDR3 protein: CASSQTSGVPNEQFF
V gene: TRBV7-2
clone size: -
D gene: TRBD2
J gene: TRBJ2-1

CDR3 DNA: TGCAGTGCTAGACCGACTAGCGGGAGAACCAATGAGCAGTTCTTC
CDR3 protein: CSARPTSGRTNEQFF
V gene: TRBV20-1
clone size: few
D gene: TRBD2
J gene: TRBJ2-1

CDR3 DNA: TGTGCCAGCAGAAGTACCGGGACAGGGAAGAGGGGCTACACCTTC
CDR3 protein: CASRSTGTGKRGYTF
V gene: TRBV12-3/TRBV12-4
clone size: -
D gene: TRBD1
J gene: TRBJ1-2

CDR3 DNA: TGTGCCAGCGCCACCGGGACAGGGCACGAGCAGTACTTC
CDR3 protein: CASATGTGHEQYF
V gene: TRBV6-2/TRBV6-3
clone size: -
D gene: TRBD1
J gene: TRBJ2-7

CDR3 DNA: TGTGCCAGCAGTGTGGTGAATTCACCCCTCCACTTT
CDR3 protein: CASSVVNSPLHF
V gene: TRBV25-1
clone size: few
D gene: -
J gene: TRBJ1-6

CDR3 DNA: TGTGCCAGCAGCTCGGACGGTCTTTACAATCAGCCCCAGCATTTT
CDR3 protein: CASSSDGLYNQPQHF
V gene: TRBV7-2
clone size: few
D gene: -
J gene: TRBJ1-5

CDR3 DNA: TGTGCCAGCAGCCAACTTCTCCGGACCCAATACAATGAGCAGTTCTTC
CDR3 protein: CASSQLLRTQYNEQFF
V gene: TRBV14
clone size: few
D gene: -
J gene: TRBJ2-1

CDR3 DNA: TGTGCCAGCGTGGAAGATAACTATGGCTACACCTTC
CDR3 protein: CASVEDNYGYTF
V gene: TRBV5-4
clone size: -
D gene: -
J gene: TRBJ1-2

CDR3 DNA: TGTGCCAGCAGCTTATCAGCCGGGACAGGTCGTAATTCACCCCTCCACTTT
CDR3 protein: CASSLSAGTGRNSPLHF
V gene: TRBV13
clone size: few
D gene: TRBD1
J gene: TRBJ1-6

CDR3 DNA: TGCGCCAGCAGCCCGGGTCCGGCGGGCCCTATGAGGGAGCAGTTCTTC
CDR3 protein: CASSPGPAGPMREQFF
V gene: TRBV5-1
clone size: many
D gene: -
J gene: TRBJ2-1

CDR3 DNA: TGTGCCAGCAGCTTATCAACCTCTGGGGCCAACGTCCTGACTTTC
CDR3 protein: CASSLSTSGANVLTF
V gene: TRBV11-3
clone size: many
D gene: -
J gene: TRBJ2-6

CDR3 DNA: TGTGCCAGCAGCTTAATCTCCAGGGGAAGTAGCAATCAGCCCCAGCATTTT
CDR3 protein: CASSLISRGSSNQPQHF
V gene: TRBV7-2
clone size: many
D gene: -
J gene: TRBJ1-5

CDR3 DNA: TGCGCCAGCAGCCCCACCGAGGGTAGCGGGGGACTAGCCAAAAACATTCAGTACTTC
CDR3 protein: CASSPTEGSGGLAKNIQYF
V gene: TRBV5-1
clone size: many
D gene: TRBD2
J gene: TRBJ2-4

CDR3 DNA: TGTGCCAGCAGTTTTTCAGGGACCAATGAGCAGTTCTTC
CDR3 protein: CASSFSGTNEQFF
V gene: TRBV27
clone size: few
D gene: -
J gene: TRBJ2-1

CDR3 DNA: TGCAGTGCTAGAGGGGACATTTACAATGAGCAGTTCTTC
CDR3 protein: CSARGDIYNEQFF
V gene: TRBV20-1
clone size: few
D gene: -
J gene: TRBJ2-1

CDR3 DNA: TGTGCCAGCAGTGTGACAGGGGTCCTCCTTCAGCCCCAGCATTTT
CDR3 protein: CASSVTGVLLQPQHF
V gene: TRBV7-8
clone size: -
D gene: TRBD1
J gene: TRBJ1-5

CDR3 DNA: TGTGCCAGCAAATTAGTGGGACAGGGTGGCTACGAGCAGTACTTC
CDR3 protein: CASKLVGQGGYEQYF
V gene: TRBV12-3/TRBV12-4
clone size: few
D gene: TRBD1
J gene: TRBJ2-7

CDR3 DNA: TGTGCCAGCAACGAGTCCCCGCGGGACCAAAACTACGAGCAGTACTTC
CDR3 protein: CASNESPRDQNYEQYF
V gene: TRBV6-2/TRBV6-3
clone size: few
D gene: -
J gene: TRBJ2-7

CDR3 DNA: TGTGCCATCAGCGAACTGGCGGGACAGGGGCCCCGAAAGAGATCCTACGAGCAGTACTTC
CDR3 protein: CAISELAGQGPRKRSYEQYF
V gene: TRBV10-3
clone size: many
D gene: TRBD1
J gene: TRBJ2-7

CDR3 DNA: TGCAGCGTTGAAGGGATTACCAATCAGCCCCAGCATTTT
CDR3 protein: CSVEGITNQPQHF
V gene: TRBV29-1
clone size: -
D gene: -
J gene: TRBJ1-5

CDR3 DNA: TGTGCCAGCAGTAAGGTTTGGGACACTGAAGCTTTCTTT
CDR3 protein: CASSKVWDTEAFF
V gene: TRBV6-4
clone size: -
D gene: -
J gene: TRBJ1-1

CDR3 DNA: TGTGCCAGCAGTCTACTAACCTACGAGCAGTACTTC
CDR3 protein: CASSLLTYEQYF
V gene: TRBV28
clone size: few
D gene: -
J gene: TRBJ2-7

CDR3 DNA: TGTGCCAGCAGTCCCTATCAGGGACTAGCGGGAGGGCGGTACGAGCAGTACTTC
CDR3 protein: CASSPYQGLAGGRYEQYF
V gene: TRBV27
clone size: -
D gene: TRBD2
J gene: TRBJ2-7

CDR3 DNA: TGTGCCAGCAGTTTAGATAACAGTCGATCTAACTATGGCTACACCTTC
CDR3 protein: CASSLDNSRSNYGYTF
V gene: TRBV12-3/TRBV12-4
clone size: -
D gene: -
J gene: TRBJ1-2

CDR3 DNA: TGTGCCAGTGCCCGATGGACCTGGGACCTCGGACAGGGGACAGTGGGAACTGAAGCTTTCTTT
CDR3 protein: CASARWTWDLGQGTVGTEAFF
V gene: TRBV19
clone size: few
D gene: TRBD1
J gene: TRBJ1-1

CDR3 DNA: TGTGCCAGCAGCTTGGAAGGGGGACAAAGCTCCTACGAGCAGTACTTC
CDR3 protein: CASSLEGGQSSYEQYF
V gene: TRBV5-4
clone size: -
D gene: -
J gene: TRBJ2-7

CDR3 DNA: TGTGCCAGCAGTTACCCAACGGGAGGGCCTTTCAATGAGCAGTTCTTC
CDR3 protein: CASSYPTGGPFNEQFF
V gene: TRBV6-2/TRBV6-3
clone size: -
D gene: TRBD2
J gene: TRBJ2-1

CDR3 DNA: TGTGCCAGCAGTTTAGTGGGGTGGGGCACTGGAAACACCATATATTTT
CDR3 protein: CASSLVGWGTGNTIYF
V gene: TRBV12-3/TRBV12-4
clone size: few
D gene: -
J gene: TRBJ1-3

CDR3 DNA: TGTGCCAGTAGTAACAGCGGCATCGGGGCAGATACGCAGTATTTT
CDR3 protein: CASSNSGIGADTQYF
V gene: TRBV19
clone size: -
D gene: -
J gene: TRBJ2-3

CDR3 DNA: TGTGCCAGTGGGCGGGAGGAGGTCACAGATACGCAGTATTTT
CDR3 protein: CASGREEVTDTQYF
V gene: TRBV6-1
clone size: many
D gene: TRBD2
J gene: TRBJ2-3

CDR3 DNA: TGTGCCAGCAGCTTGACTAGCGGAGCCTACGAGCAGTACTTC
CDR3 protein: CASSLTSGAYEQYF
V gene: TRBV7-2
clone size: many
D gene: TRBD2
J gene: TRBJ2-7

CDR3 DNA: TGTGCCAGCAGTTTATTGGGGCAGGGCAATCAGCCCCAGCATTTT
CDR3 protein: CASSLLGQGNQPQHF
V gene: TRBV27
clone size: -
D gene: -
J gene: TRBJ1-5

CDR3 DNA: TGTGCCAGCAGCTTAGGCGGATCAACTAATGAAAAACTGTTTTTT
CDR3 protein: CASSLGGSTNEKLFF
V gene: TRBV11-3
clone size: -
D gene: -
J gene: TRBJ1-4

CDR3 DNA: TGTGCCAGCAGCTCTGGACTAGCTAGAGGTTCGGATACGCAGTATTTT
CDR3 protein: CASSSGLARGSDTQYF
V gene: TRBV7-2
clone size: many
D gene: TRBD2
J gene: TRBJ2-3

CDR3 DNA: TGTGCCACCAGTGATGCCGGGACAGGACAAGAGACCCAGTACTTC
CDR3 protein: CATSDAGTGQETQYF
V gene: TRBV24-1
clone size: few
D gene: TRBD1
J gene: TRBJ2-5

CDR3 DNA: TGTGCCAGCAGCTTGGTCGGCGGTGAGCAGTTCTTC
CDR3 protein: CASSLVGGEQFF
V gene: TRBV7-9
clone size: few
D gene: -
J gene: TRBJ2-1

CDR3 DNA: TGTGCCAGTACCCTCAGGGAGATCGATGAGCAGTTCTTC
CDR3 protein: CASTLREIDEQFF
V gene: TRBV19
clone size: few
D gene: -
J gene: TRBJ2-1

CDR3 DNA: TGTGCCAGCAGCTTGGTGATACCCGAGCAGTTCTTC
CDR3 protein: CASSLVIPEQFF
V gene: TRBV7-6
clone size: -
D gene: -
J gene: TRBJ2-1

CDR3 DNA: TGTGCCAGCAGTTTACGGAGGACTGAAGCTTTCTTT
CDR3 protein: CASSLRRTEAFF
V gene: TRBV12-3/TRBV12-4
clone size: few
D gene: -
J gene: TRBJ1-1

CDR3 DNA: TGTGCCAGCAGCTTAGTAAGACTAGCGGGAGGAGGAGCAGATACGCAGTATTTT
CDR3 protein: CASSLVRLAGGGADTQYF
V gene: TRBV11-2
clone size: few
D gene: TRBD2
J gene: TRBJ2-3

CDR3 DNA: TGTGCCAGCAGCCCCATTCATCCTGTTCGGTTCAATGAGCAGTTCTTC
CDR3 protein: CASSPIHPVRFNEQFF
V gene: TRBV28
clone size: once
D gene: -
J gene: TRBJ2-1

CDR3 DNA: TGTGCCAGCACTTCCCCTAGCGGGTCTCAAGAGACCCAGTACTTC
CDR3 protein: CASTSPSGSQETQYF
V gene: TRBV7-2
clone size: many
D gene: TRBD2
J gene: TRBJ2-5

CDR3 DNA: TGTGCCACAAAGCCCTCCACAGGGCAAGAGACCCAGTACTTC
CDR3 protein: CATKPSTGQETQYF
V gene: TRBV15
clone size: once
D gene: -
J gene: TRBJ2-5

CDR3 DNA: TGTGCCAGCAGTCCACCCCTTCCGGGAGAGTCAGAGACCCAGTACTTC
CDR3 protein: CASSPPLPGESETQYF
V gene: TRBV12-3/TRBV12-4
clone size: few
D gene: -
J gene: TRBJ2-5